This TCR beta chain was documented in a study of cytomegalovirus exposure and HLA in healthy donors. The primer mix had 60 Vbeta and 13 Jbeta primers. Only in-frame clones appear in the TCRdb table, and some are missing; sequencing was by immunoSEQ multiplex PCR. Among around 180,000 clones listed, roughly 71% were seen once. This clone was counted only a few times. Germline lookup yields CDR1 MGHDK and CDR2 SYGVNS. V was pared by 6 bases and J by 9 bases, with 21 bases between. The CDR3 spans 15 residues. Material: PBMCs. The genes are TRBV25-1 and TRBJ2-1, with a tentative D call TRBD2 (5 bases). The sequence derives from a girl aged 5-17 years in good health and CMV-seronegative. In DNA, the CDR3 is TGTGCCAGCAGCGGCATAGGTTGGGGAGAAGCTGAGCAGTTCTTC. It is translated as CASSGIGWGEAEQFF. Looking up the rest from reference TRBV25-1 and TRBJ2-1 gives the full variable domain: EADIYQTPRYLVIGTGKKITLECSQTMGHDKMYWYQQDPGMELHLIHYSYGVNSTEKGDLSSESTVSRIRTEHFPLTLESARPSHTSQYLCASSGIGWGEAEQFFGPGTRLTVL.